The present T cell receptor (beta chain) was sequenced within a study of control samples from healthy donors and cancer patients. Repertoires were generated with immunoSEQ multiplex PCR, while TCRdb's copy carries only in-frame clones and drops some. The sample lists about 130,000 clones, just under 95% occurring once. This TCR was recovered from a man aged 60-69 years with colorectal cancer. Sequencing was performed on PBMCs.

The DNA of the CDR3 is TGTGCCAGCTCACCTACGACAGGGTCCTACGAGCAGTACTTC. It yields the protein CASSPTTGSYEQYF. This chain connects TRBV18 to TRBJ2-7; 7 bases match TRBD1. CDR1 and CDR2 from the germline V gene are KGHSH and LQKENI. This CDR3 comprises 14 residues. J gave up 1 base and V 3 bases, and 3 bases lay outside the gene matches.